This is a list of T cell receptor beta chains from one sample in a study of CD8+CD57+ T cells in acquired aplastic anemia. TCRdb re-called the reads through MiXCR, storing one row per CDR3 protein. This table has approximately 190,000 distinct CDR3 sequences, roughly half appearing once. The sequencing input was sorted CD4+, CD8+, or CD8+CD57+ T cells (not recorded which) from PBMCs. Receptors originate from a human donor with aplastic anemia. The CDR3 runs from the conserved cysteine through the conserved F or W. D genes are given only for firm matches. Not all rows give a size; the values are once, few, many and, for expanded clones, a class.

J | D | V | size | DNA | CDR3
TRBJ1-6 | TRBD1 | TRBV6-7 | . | TGTGCCAGCAGAACACGGACAGGAGCTAATTCACCCCTCCACTTT | CASRTRTGANSPLHF
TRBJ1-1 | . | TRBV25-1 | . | TGTGCCGGATTAATGAACACTGAAGCTTTCTTT | CAGLMNTEAFF
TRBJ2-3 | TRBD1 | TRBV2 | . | TGTGCCAGCAGGGCCGGGACAGGGAAAGATACGCAGTATTTT | CASRAGTGKDTQYF
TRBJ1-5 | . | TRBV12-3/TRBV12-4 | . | TGTGCCAGCAGTTTTATAGGGCAGGGCAATCAGCCCCAGCATTTT | CASSFIGQGNQPQHF
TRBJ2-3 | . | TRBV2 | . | TGTGCCAGCAGTGGGAGAGGTGGGAGCGGTGAGCAGTATTTT | CASSGRGGSGEQYF
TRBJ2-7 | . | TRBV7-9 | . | TGCGCCAGCAGCCAAGGTAGGGGCTACGAGCAGTACTTC | CASSQGRGYEQYF
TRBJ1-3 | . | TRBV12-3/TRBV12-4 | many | TGTGCCAGCAGTTTAAGGTTTGGAAACACCATATATTTT | CASSLRFGNTIYF
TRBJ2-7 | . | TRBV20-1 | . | TGCAGTGCTAGAGATCGGACTCAGGTGAACCCCTACGAGCAGTACTTC | CSARDRTQVNPYEQYF
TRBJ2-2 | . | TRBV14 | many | TGTGCCAGCAGCCAAGAGTGGTACAGGGAAGAGCTGTTTTTT | CASSQEWYREELFF
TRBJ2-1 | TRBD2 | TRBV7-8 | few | TGTGCCAGCAGCTTTCGCGGGAGCCACAATGAGCAGTTCTTC | CASSFRGSHNEQFF
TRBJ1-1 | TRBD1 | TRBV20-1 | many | TGCAGTGCTTTGCAACAGGGGATGACTGAAGCTTTCTTT | CSALQQGMTEAFF
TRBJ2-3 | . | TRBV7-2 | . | TGTGCCAGCAGCCCCAGGGGTACGCAGTATTTT | CASSPRGTQYF
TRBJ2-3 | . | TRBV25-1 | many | TGTGCCAGCAGTGAGGATACGCAGTATTTT | CASSEDTQYF
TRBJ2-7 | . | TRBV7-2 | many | TGTGCCAGCAGCTTAGTACCGGACAGAAGGGCCTACGAGCAGTACTTC | CASSLVPDRRAYEQYF
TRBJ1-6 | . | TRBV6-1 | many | TGTGCCAGCAGGGAAACACAGGGCGTCGATAATTCACCCCTCCACTTT | CASRETQGVDNSPLHF
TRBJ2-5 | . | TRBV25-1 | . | TGTGCCAGCAGCCCGGCCTGGCAGGGGAGGCGGGAGTACTTC | CASSPAWQGRREYF
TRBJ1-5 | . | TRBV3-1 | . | TGTGCCAGCAGCCAAGTCTGTGGGTTAGGGAATCAGCCCCAGCATTTT | CASSQVCGLGNQPQHF
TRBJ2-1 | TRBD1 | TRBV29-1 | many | TGCAGCGTTAACCGGGACAGGGGGGATAATGAGCAGTTCTTC | CSVNRDRGDNEQFF
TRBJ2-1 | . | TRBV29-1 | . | TGCAGCGTTGTGTCGGACAGCTACAATGAGCAGTTCTTC | CSVVSDSYNEQFF
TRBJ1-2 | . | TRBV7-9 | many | TGTGCCAGCTACGCTGCCCGAGCTAACTATGGCTACACCTTC | CASYAARANYGYTF
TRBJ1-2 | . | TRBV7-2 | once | TGTGCCAGCAGCTTAGCGGGGGAAAACTATGGCTACACCTTC | CASSLAGENYGYTF
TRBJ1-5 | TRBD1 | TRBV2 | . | TGTGCCACCAGACAGGGGATGGGGAGCAATCAGCCCCAGCATTTT | CATRQGMGSNQPQHF
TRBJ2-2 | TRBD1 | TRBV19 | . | TGTGCCAGTAGGAACAACAGGGGGCTGTTTTTT | CASRNNRGLFF